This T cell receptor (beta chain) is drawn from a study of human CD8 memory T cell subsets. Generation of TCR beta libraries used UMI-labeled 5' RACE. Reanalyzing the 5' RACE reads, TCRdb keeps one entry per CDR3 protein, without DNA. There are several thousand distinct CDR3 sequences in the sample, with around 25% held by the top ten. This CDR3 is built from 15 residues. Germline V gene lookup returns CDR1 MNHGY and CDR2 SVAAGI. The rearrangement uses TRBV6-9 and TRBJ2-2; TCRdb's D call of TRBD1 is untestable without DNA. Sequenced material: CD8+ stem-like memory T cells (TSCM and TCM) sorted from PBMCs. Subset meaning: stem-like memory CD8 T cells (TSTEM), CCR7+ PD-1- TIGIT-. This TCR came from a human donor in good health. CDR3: CASSPRTGDTGELFF.